The TCR beta chain described here comes from a study of blood T cell repertoires in COVID-19. On the study more broadly: Sample material is recorded as cDNA or gDNA derived from T cells, B-cell-depleted T cells, or PBMCs.

This CDR3 has 14 residues. V lost 3 bases to trimming and J lost 0 bases, with 6 bases between them. The germline V gene encodes CDR1 SGDLS and CDR2 YYNGEE. The protocol was immunoSEQ multiplex PCR, while the TCRdb copy is restricted to in-frame clones and leaves out a portion. Of 200,000 or so clones in the sample, 80% to 90% are singletons; the top ten hold 3.5% to 4.5%. All enrollees were roughly 18 to 90 years old and from approximately 24 US areas. The source of this sequence is a woman aged 40 to 50 with acute COVID-19. The rearrangement uses TRBV9 and TRBJ2-2; D gene ambiguous. The sequencing input was PBMCs or T cells enriched from blood (not recorded which). The CDR3 sequence is CASSGAPNTGELFF. For the CDR3, the DNA is TGTGCCAGCAGCGGGGCTCCGAACACCGGGGAGCTGTTTTTT. Drawing the rest from reference TRBV9 and TRBJ2-2, the complete variable domain is DSGVTQTPKHLITATGQRVTLRCSPRSGDLSVYWYQQSLDQGLQFLIQYYNGEERAKGNILERFSAQQFPDLHSELNLSSLELGDSALYFCASSGAPNTGELFFGEGSRLTVL.